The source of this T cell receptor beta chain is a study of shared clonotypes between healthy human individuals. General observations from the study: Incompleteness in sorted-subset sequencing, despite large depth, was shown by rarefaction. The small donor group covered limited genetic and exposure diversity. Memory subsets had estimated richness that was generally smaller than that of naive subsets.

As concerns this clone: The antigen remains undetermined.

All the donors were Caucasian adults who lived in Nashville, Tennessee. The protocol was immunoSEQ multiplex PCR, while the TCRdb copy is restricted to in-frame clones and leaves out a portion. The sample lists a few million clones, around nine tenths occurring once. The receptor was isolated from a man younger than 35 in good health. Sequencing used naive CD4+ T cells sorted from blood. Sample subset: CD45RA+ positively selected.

The CDR3 DNA follows: TGCGCCAGCAGCCAAGATCTGGGGCCTCGGGAAGAGACCCAGTACTTC. It is translated as CASSQDLGPREETQYF. The chain joins TRBV4-3 to TRBJ2-5; D perhaps matches TRBD1 (5 bases). In germline, CDR1 is LGHNA, CDR2 YSLEER. The V and J ends lost 0 bases and 3 bases respectively, with 14 bases between them. This CDR3 is 16 amino acids long.